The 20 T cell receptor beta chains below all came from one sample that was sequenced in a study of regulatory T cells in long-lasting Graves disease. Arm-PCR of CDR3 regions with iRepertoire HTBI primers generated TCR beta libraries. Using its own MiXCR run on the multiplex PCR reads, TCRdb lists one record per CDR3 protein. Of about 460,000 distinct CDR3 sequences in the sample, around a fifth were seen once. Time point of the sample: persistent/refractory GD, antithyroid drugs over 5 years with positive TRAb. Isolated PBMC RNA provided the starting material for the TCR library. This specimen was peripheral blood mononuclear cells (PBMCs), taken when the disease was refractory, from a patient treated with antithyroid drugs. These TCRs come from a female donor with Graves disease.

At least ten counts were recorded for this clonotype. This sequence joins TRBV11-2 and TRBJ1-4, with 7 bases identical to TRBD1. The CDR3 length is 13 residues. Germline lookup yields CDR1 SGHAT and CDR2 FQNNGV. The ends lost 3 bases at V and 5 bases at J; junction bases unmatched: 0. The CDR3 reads CASSLTGNEKLFF. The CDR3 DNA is TGTGCCAGCAGCTTGACAGGGAATGAAAAACTGTTTTTT.

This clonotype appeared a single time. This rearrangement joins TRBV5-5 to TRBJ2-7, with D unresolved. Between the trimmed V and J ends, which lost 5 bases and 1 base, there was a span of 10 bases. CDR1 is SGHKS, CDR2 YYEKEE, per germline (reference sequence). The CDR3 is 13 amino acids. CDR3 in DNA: TGTGCCAGCAGAATTAACCCTTCCTACGAGCAGTACTTC. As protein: CASRINPSYEQYF.

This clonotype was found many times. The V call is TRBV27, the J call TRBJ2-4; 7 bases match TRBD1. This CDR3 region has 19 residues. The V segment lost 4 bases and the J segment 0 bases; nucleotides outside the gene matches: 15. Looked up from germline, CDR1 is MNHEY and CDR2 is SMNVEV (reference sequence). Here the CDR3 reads CASSSGTEKRQLAKNIQYF. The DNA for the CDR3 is TGTGCCAGCAGTTCCGGGACAGAGAAGAGACAACTAGCCAAAAACATTCAGTACTTC.

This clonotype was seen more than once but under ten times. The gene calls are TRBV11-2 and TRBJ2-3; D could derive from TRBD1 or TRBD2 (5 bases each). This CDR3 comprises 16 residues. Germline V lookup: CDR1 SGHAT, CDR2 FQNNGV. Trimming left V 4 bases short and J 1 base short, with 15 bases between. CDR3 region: CASSSVGTSGTDTQYF. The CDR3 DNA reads TGTGCCAGCAGCTCCGTAGGGACCTCTGGCACAGATACGCAGTATTTT.

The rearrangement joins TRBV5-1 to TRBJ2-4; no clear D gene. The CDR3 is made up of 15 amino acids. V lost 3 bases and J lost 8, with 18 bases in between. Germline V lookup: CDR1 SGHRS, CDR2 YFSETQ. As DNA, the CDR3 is TGCGCCAGCAGCTCGCTGGACGGTCCCAAGGACATTCAGTACTTC. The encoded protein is CASSSLDGPKDIQYF.

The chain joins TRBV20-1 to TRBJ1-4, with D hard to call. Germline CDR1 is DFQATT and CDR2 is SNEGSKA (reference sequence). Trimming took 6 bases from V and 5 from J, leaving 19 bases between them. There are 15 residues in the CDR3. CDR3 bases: TGCAGTGCAGAGCCCCCCGGCGGTGAAAATGAAAAACTGTTTTTT. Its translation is CSAEPPGGENEKLFF.

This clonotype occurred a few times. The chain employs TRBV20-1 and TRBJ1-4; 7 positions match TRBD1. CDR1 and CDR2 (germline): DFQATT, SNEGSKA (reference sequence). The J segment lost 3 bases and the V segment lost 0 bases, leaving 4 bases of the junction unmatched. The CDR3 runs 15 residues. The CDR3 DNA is TGCAGTGCTAGAGAGTTGACAGGGTCTAATGAAAAACTGTTTTTT. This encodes CSARELTGSNEKLFF.

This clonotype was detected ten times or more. CDR3 residues: CASNGQPNTEAFF. In DNA form, the CDR3 reads TGTGCCAGCAACGGACAGCCTAACACTGAAGCTTTCTTT. J is TRBJ1-1 and V is TRBV12-3 or TRBV12-4; a weak D match, TRBD1 (6 bases). This CDR3 spans 13 amino acids. The V gene lost 7 bases and the J gene lost 2 bases, with 11 bases spanning the gap.

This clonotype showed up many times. The CDR3 spells CASSLGRLADSYEQYF. The CDR3 nucleotides read TGTGCCAGCAGCTTAGGGCGGCTAGCGGACTCCTACGAGCAGTACTTC. The V and J genes are TRBV11-2 and TRBJ2-7; TRBD2 matches at 7 bases. Losses at the gene ends were 1 base for V and 0 bases for J; bases not matched to a gene: 6. CDR3 length equals 16 residues. From germline, CDR1 is SGHAT and CDR2 FQNNGV.

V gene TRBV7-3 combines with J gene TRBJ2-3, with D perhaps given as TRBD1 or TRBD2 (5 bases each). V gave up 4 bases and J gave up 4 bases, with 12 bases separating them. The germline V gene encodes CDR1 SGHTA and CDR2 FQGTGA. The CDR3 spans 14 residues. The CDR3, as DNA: TGTGCCAGCAGCTCCCGGGGCCTCGCAGATACGCAGTATTTT. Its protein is CASSSRGLADTQYF.

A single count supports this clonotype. CDR3 in amino acids: CASSYQLWTDSNQPQHF. In DNA, the CDR3 is TGTGCCAGCAGTTACCAACTCTGGACAGATAGCAATCAGCCCCAGCATTTT. The chain uses TRBV6-8 and TRBJ1-5; maybe TRBD1 (6 bases). This CDR3 spans 17 amino acids. Germline CDR1 is MNHGY and CDR2 is SAAAGT. V was clipped by 2 bases and J by 0 bases, with 14 bases between them.

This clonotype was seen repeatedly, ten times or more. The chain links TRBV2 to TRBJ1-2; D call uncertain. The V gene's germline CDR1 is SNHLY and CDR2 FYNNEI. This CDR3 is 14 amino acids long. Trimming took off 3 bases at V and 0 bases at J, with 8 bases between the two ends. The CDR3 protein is CASSEGKANYGYTF. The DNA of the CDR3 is TGTGCCAGCAGTGAGGGCAAAGCTAACTATGGCTACACCTTC.

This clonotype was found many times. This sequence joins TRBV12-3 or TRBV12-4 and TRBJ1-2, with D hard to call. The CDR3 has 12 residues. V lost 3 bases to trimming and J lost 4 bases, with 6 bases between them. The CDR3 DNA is TGTGCCAGCAGTTTCCGGACCTATGGCTACACCTTC. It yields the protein CASSFRTYGYTF.

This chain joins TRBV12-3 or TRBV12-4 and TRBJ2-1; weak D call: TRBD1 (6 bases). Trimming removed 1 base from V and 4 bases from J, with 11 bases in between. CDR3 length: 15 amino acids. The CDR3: CASSLGTDLYNEQFF. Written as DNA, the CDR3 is TGTGCCAGCAGTTTAGGGACAGACTTGTACAATGAGCAGTTCTTC.

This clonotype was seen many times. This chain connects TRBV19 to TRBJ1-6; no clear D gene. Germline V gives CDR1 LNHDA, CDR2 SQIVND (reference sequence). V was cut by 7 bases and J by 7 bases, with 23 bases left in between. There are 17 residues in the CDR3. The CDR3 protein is CASTDHFTTLRNSPLHF. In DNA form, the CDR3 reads TGTGCCAGTACCGACCACTTCACCACCCTGAGGAATTCACCCCTCCACTTT.

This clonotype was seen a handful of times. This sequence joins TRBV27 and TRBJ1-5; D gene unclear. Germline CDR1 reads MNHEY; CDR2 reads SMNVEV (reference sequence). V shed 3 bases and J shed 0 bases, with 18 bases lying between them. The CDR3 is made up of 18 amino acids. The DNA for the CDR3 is TGTGCCAGCAGTTTGGCGGGCCGACCTTACTTTAGCAATCAGCCCCAGCATTTT. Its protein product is CASSLAGRPYFSNQPQHF.

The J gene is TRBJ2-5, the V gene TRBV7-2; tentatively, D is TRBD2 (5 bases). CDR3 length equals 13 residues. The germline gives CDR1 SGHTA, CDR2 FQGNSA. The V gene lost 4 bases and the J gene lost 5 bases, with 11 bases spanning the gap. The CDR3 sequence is CASSSERRETQYF. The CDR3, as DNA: TGTGCCAGCAGCTCAGAGCGGAGGGAGACCCAGTACTTC.

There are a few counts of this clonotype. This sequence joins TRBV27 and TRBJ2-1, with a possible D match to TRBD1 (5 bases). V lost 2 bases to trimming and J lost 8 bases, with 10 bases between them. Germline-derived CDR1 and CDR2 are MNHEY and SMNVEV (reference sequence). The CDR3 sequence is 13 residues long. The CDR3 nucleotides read TGTGCCAGCAGTTTAGGGGCTGCGGATGAGCAGTTCTTC. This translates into CASSLGAADEQFF.

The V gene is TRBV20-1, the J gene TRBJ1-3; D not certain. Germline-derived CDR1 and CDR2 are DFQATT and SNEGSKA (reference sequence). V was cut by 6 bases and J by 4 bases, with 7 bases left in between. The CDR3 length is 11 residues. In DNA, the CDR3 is TGCAGTGCGCCGACAGGAAACACCATATATTTT. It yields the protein CSAPTGNTIYF.

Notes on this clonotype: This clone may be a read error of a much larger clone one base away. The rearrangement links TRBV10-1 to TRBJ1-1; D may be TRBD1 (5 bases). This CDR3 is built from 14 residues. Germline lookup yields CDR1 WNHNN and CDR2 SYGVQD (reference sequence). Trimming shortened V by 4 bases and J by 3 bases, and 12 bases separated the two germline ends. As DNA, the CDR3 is TGCGCCAGCAGTGGCTATAGAGGGGACACTGAAGCTTTCTTT. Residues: CASSGYRGDTEAFF.